These 15 T cell receptor beta chains came from one sample sequenced in a study of T cell responses to AZD1222 COVID-19 vaccine. Data came from immunoSEQ multiplex PCR; TCRdb stores just in-frame clones and leaves some out. This repertoire shows 100,000 to 150,000 clones, roughly 86% found once; its top ten account for 8% to 13%. This specimen consisted of peripheral blood, obtained on day 0 of AZD1222 vaccination. Every receptor here comes from an adult in good health.

The V gene is TRBV2, the J gene TRBJ2-7; D not certain. The V gene's germline CDR1 is SNHLY and CDR2 FYNNEI. Trimming cost V 2 bases and J 2 bases, with 7 bases left between them. CDR3 length: 13 residues. CDR3 residues: CASSEYLTYEQYF. For the CDR3, the DNA is TGTGCCAGCAGTGAATACTTGACCTACGAGCAGTACTTC.

The rearrangement joins TRBV6-5 to TRBJ1-6, with 8 bases that match TRBD1. Trimming took 5 bases from V and 5 from J; bases not matched to a gene: 2. This CDR3 is built from 14 residues. Germline V gene lookup returns CDR1 MNHEY and CDR2 SVGAGI. The CDR3 region is CASSQGANNSPLHF. The CDR3 nucleotides are TGTGCCAGCAGTCAGGGGGCCAATAATTCACCCCTCCACTTT.

The chain has TRBV10-3 and TRBJ2-1, with 11 bases fitting TRBD2. The ends lost 6 bases at V and 5 bases at J; junction bases unmatched: 3. The CDR3 is made up of 14 amino acids. Germline V gives CDR1 ENHRY, CDR2 SYGVKD. The CDR3: CAIRLTSGDNEQFF. The CDR3 DNA sequence: TGTGCCATCAGATTGACTAGCGGGGACAATGAGCAGTTCTTC.

The rearrangement joins TRBV25-1 to TRBJ1-6; 9 bases agree with TRBD1. Germline lookup yields CDR1 MGHDK and CDR2 SYGVNS. The CDR3 loop spans 16 amino acids. V lost 4 bases and J lost 7; bases outside the gene matches: 8. This chain's CDR3 is CASSATGTGFNSPLHF. The CDR3 nucleotides read TGTGCCAGCAGTGCTACCGGGACAGGGTTCAATTCACCCCTCCACTTT.

This chain uses TRBV30 with TRBJ1-5; D is ambiguous. CDR1 and CDR2 (germline): GTSNPN, SVGIG (reference sequence). Trimming took off 1 base at V and 1 base at J, with 5 bases between the two ends. The CDR3 has 13 residues. The CDR3 protein is CAWSGRSNQPQHF. The CDR3 DNA reads TGTGCCTGGAGTGGACGGAGCAATCAGCCCCAGCATTTT. Complete variable domain (other parts from reference TRBV30 and TRBJ1-5): SQTIHQWPATLVQPVGSPLSLECTVEGTSNPNLYWYRQAAGRGLQLLFYSVGIGQISSEVPQNLSASRPQDRQFILSSKKLLLSDSGFYLCAWSGRSNQPQHFGDGTRLSIL.

The V and J genes are TRBV7-9 and TRBJ2-7; D unresolved. CDR3 size: 12 residues. Trimming stripped 2 bases from V and 5 bases from J, with 7 bases between. Germline CDR1 and CDR2: SEHNR and FQNEAQ (reference sequence). CDR3 bases: TGTGCCAGCAGCTTAAGTGGAAACGAGCAGTACTTC. It specifies CASSLSGNEQYF.

The V gene is TRBV28, the J gene TRBJ2-1, with 7 bases aligning to TRBD2. The CDR3 runs 14 residues. V lost 9 bases to trimming and J lost 7 bases; unmatched junction nucleotides: 12. Looked up from germline, CDR1 is MDHEN and CDR2 is SYDVKM. This chain's CDR3 is CASLLRLASNEQFF. The CDR3 DNA reads TGTGCCAGTCTGCTTAGACTAGCATCAAATGAGCAGTTCTTC. The whole variable domain, remainder taken from reference TRBV28 and TRBJ2-1, is DVKVTQSSRYLVKRTGEKVFLECVQDMDHENMFWYRQDPGLGLRLIYFSYDVKMKEKGDIPEGYSVSREKKERFSLILESASTNQTSMYLCASLLRLASNEQFFGPGTRLTVL.

This chain connects TRBV29-1 to TRBJ2-3; 10 nucleotides line up with TRBD2. V dropped 4 bases and J dropped 6; count of bases not matched to a gene: 4. CDR1 and CDR2 (germline): SQVTM, ANQGSEA. The CDR3 totals 13 residues. This CDR3 reads CSVVASGSDTQYF. The CDR3 nucleotides are TGCAGCGTTGTGGCTAGCGGGAGTGATACGCAGTATTTT.

This chain uses TRBV7-6 with TRBJ1-1; possible D gene TRBD1, 6 bases. Trimming took 5 bases from V and 2 from J, leaving 18 bases between them. Germline-derived CDR1 and CDR2 are SGHVS and FNYEAQ. The CDR3 has 16 residues. CDR3 DNA: TGTGCCAGCAGCCCTGTCTTGGGGGGGCTAAACACTGAAGCTTTCTTT. This sequence encodes CASSPVLGGLNTEAFF.

V usage is TRBV5-1 and J usage is TRBJ2-2, with D possibly matching TRBD2 (5 bases). V was cut by 4 bases and J by 7 bases, with 14 bases left in between. CDR1 and CDR2 (germline): SGHRS, YFSETQ. The CDR3 sequence is 14 residues long. DNA of the CDR3: TGCGCCAGCAGCCTGGACCCGGGGAACGGGGAGCTGTTTTTT. Its translation is CASSLDPGNGELFF.

The rearrangement joins TRBV7-3 to TRBJ2-2, with TRBD1 matching over 12 bases. Germline CDR1 is SGHTA and CDR2 is FQGTGA. Trimming took 5 bases from V and 5 from J; bases not matched to a gene: 12. The CDR3 spans 18 residues. The DNA for the CDR3 is TGTGCCAGCAGCGTACCGGGACAGGGGGCTGTAAGGACCGGGGAGCTGTTTTTT. Residues: CASSVPGQGAVRTGELFF.

The chain is built from TRBV7-2 and TRBJ2-3; D tentatively fits TRBD1 or TRBD2 (5 bases each). V lost 8 bases and J lost 0, with 15 bases in between. CDR1 and CDR2 (germline): SGHTA, FQGNSA. The CDR3 totals 15 residues. The CDR3 DNA follows: TGTGCCAGCGGCCAAACGTGGGACAGCACAGATACGCAGTATTTT. Translated, it gives CASGQTWDSTDTQYF.

The chain employs TRBV5-5 and TRBJ1-2; D not resolved. The V end was cut by 4 bases, the J end by 13 bases, with 5 bases between. CDR3 length: 8 amino acids. Germline-derived CDR1 and CDR2 are SGHKS and YYEKEE (reference sequence). The CDR3 loop is CASSAGTF. DNA of the CDR3: TGTGCCAGCAGCGCCGGCACCTTC.

The V and J genes are TRBV9 and TRBJ1-1; TRBD1 agrees at 8 bases. CDR1 SGDLS and CDR2 YYNGEE come from the germline V gene. V shed 0 bases and J 3 bases; nucleotides not matched to a gene: 7. This CDR3 has 16 residues. The CDR3 DNA is TGTGCCAGCAGCGTAGATAACAGGGGGTGGGACACTGAAGCTTTCTTT. Translated, it gives CASSVDNRGWDTEAFF.

J is TRBJ2-7 and V is TRBV7-3, with D possibly TRBD1 on 6 matching bases. The V gene's germline CDR1 is SGHTA and CDR2 FQGTGA. V shed 10 bases and J shed 3 bases, with 16 bases lying between them. There are 13 residues in the CDR3. The CDR3 loop is CATSKGGIYEQYF. The DNA for the CDR3 is TGTGCCACCTCGAAAGGGGGTATCTACGAGCAGTACTTC.